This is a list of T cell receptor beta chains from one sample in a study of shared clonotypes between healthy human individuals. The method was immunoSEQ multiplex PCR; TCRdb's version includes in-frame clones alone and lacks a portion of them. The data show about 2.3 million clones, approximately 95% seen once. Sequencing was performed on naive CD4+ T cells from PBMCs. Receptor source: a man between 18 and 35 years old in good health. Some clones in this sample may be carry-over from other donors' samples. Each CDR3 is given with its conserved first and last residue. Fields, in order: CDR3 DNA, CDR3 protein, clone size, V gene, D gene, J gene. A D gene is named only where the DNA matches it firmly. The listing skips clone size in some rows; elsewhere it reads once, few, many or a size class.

CDR3 DNA: TGTGCCAGCAGTGAAAGGTATGGGGATTTCTCCTACAATGAGCAGTTCTTC; CDR3 protein: CASSERYGDFSYNEQFF; clone size: -; V gene: TRBV6-1; D gene: -; J gene: TRBJ2-1
CDR3 DNA: TGTGCCAGCAGCCCTACCCTGAACACTGAAGCTTTCTTT; CDR3 protein: CASSPTLNTEAFF; clone size: -; V gene: TRBV7-9; D gene: -; J gene: TRBJ1-1
CDR3 DNA: TGTGCCAGGCTGAAGGAGTTGAACACTGAAGCTTTCTTT; CDR3 protein: CARLKELNTEAFF; clone size: -; V gene: TRBV18; D gene: -; J gene: TRBJ1-1
CDR3 DNA: TGTGCCAGCAGCTTAGTCCTTAGGACTGGCTACACCTTC; CDR3 protein: CASSLVLRTGYTF; clone size: -; V gene: TRBV7-9; D gene: -; J gene: TRBJ1-2
CDR3 DNA: TGTGCCAGCAGCCAGGAACCGGGACAGGGCGTCCACGAGCAGTACTTC; CDR3 protein: CASSQEPGQGVHEQYF; clone size: -; V gene: TRBV4-2; D gene: TRBD1; J gene: TRBJ2-7
CDR3 DNA: TGTGCCAGCAGGCCAGGGGGCTGGAACGAGCAGTACTTC; CDR3 protein: CASRPGGWNEQYF; clone size: -; V gene: TRBV6-1; D gene: TRBD1; J gene: TRBJ2-7
CDR3 DNA: TGCGCCAGCAGCCGCGAGCCTGCGGGAGGATTGGAGCAGTACTTC; CDR3 protein: CASSREPAGGLEQYF; clone size: -; V gene: TRBV4-3; D gene: TRBD2; J gene: TRBJ2-7
CDR3 DNA: TGCGCCAGCAGCCAGCAGGGGAATTTCGCTCAGCCCCAGCATTTT; CDR3 protein: CASSQQGNFAQPQHF; clone size: -; V gene: TRBV4-1; D gene: -; J gene: TRBJ1-5
CDR3 DNA: TGTGCCAGCAGTGAAGAAGTTTGGTCTTTGGGCAATCAGCCCCAGCATTTT; CDR3 protein: CASSEEVWSLGNQPQHF; clone size: -; V gene: TRBV6-1; D gene: -; J gene: TRBJ1-5
CDR3 DNA: TGTGCCAGCAGTGCCCTATCAGGGATCTCCCAAGAGACCCAGTACTTC; CDR3 protein: CASSALSGISQETQYF; clone size: -; V gene: TRBV27; D gene: -; J gene: TRBJ2-5
CDR3 DNA: TGTGCCAGCAGCTTCACTAGCGGGAGGAGCGCCGGGGAGCTGTTTTTT; CDR3 protein: CASSFTSGRSAGELFF; clone size: -; V gene: TRBV7-2; D gene: TRBD2; J gene: TRBJ2-2
CDR3 DNA: TGTGCCAGCAGTGGAGGGACTAGCGGGAGTGGTTGGGGCTCCTACGAGCAGTACTTC; CDR3 protein: CASSGGTSGSGWGSYEQYF; clone size: -; V gene: TRBV6-1; D gene: TRBD2; J gene: TRBJ2-7
CDR3 DNA: TGCGCCAGCAGCCAACAGATTGGGACAGAAAACTATGGCTACACCTTC; CDR3 protein: CASSQQIGTENYGYTF; clone size: -; V gene: TRBV4-1; D gene: TRBD1; J gene: TRBJ1-2
CDR3 DNA: TGTGCCAGTAGAGATAGCGGGAGTATCCCAGATACGCAGTATTTT; CDR3 protein: CASRDSGSIPDTQYF; clone size: -; V gene: TRBV19; D gene: TRBD2; J gene: TRBJ2-3
CDR3 DNA: TGTGCCAGCAGCGTTTACAGGACTAGCGGGGACCCCACAGATACGCAGTATTTT; CDR3 protein: CASSVYRTSGDPTDTQYF; clone size: -; V gene: TRBV9; D gene: TRBD2; J gene: TRBJ2-3
CDR3 DNA: TGTGCCAGCAGCTTAACCGGGACAGTTAGCAATCAGCCCCAGCATTTT; CDR3 protein: CASSLTGTVSNQPQHF; clone size: -; V gene: TRBV7-2; D gene: TRBD1; J gene: TRBJ1-5
CDR3 DNA: TGTGCCAGCAGCTTAGTCGGGCCCGGCTACACCTTC; CDR3 protein: CASSLVGPGYTF; clone size: -; V gene: TRBV7-9; D gene: -; J gene: TRBJ1-2
CDR3 DNA: TGTGCCAGTAATTCAATGATTGGTGGCTACACCTTC; CDR3 protein: CASNSMIGGYTF; clone size: -; V gene: TRBV19; D gene: -; J gene: TRBJ1-2
CDR3 DNA: TGTGCCAGCAGGCAAGAACAGGGTGCTAACTATGGCTACACCTTC; CDR3 protein: CASRQEQGANYGYTF; clone size: -; V gene: TRBV7-2; D gene: -; J gene: TRBJ1-2
CDR3 DNA: TGTGCCAGCAGCAACGGTGGGGGGGGTATAAACGAGCAGTACTTC; CDR3 protein: CASSNGGGGINEQYF; clone size: -; V gene: TRBV28; D gene: TRBD2; J gene: TRBJ2-7
CDR3 DNA: TGTGCCAGCAGTTTCGCTAGCGGGAGGGCCAGTGGTTCAGATACGCAGTATTTT; CDR3 protein: CASSFASGRASGSDTQYF; clone size: -; V gene: TRBV28; D gene: TRBD2; J gene: TRBJ2-3
CDR3 DNA: TGTGCCAGTAGCCGGACTAGCGGACACTACGAGCAGTACTTC; CDR3 protein: CASSRTSGHYEQYF; clone size: -; V gene: TRBV19; D gene: TRBD2; J gene: TRBJ2-7
CDR3 DNA: TGTGCCAGCAGCTTGGGCCCCCTAGCGGGAGGGGGGGAGACCCAGTACTTC; CDR3 protein: CASSLGPLAGGGETQYF; clone size: once; V gene: TRBV5-4; D gene: TRBD2; J gene: TRBJ2-5
CDR3 DNA: TGTGCCAGCAGTTTAGGGGGCGGCAGGCGAACCTACGAGCAGTACTTC; CDR3 protein: CASSLGGGRRTYEQYF; clone size: once; V gene: TRBV28; D gene: -; J gene: TRBJ2-7
CDR3 DNA: TGCGCCAGCAGCCTGGAGGGGAGCTACGAGCAGTACTTC; CDR3 protein: CASSLEGSYEQYF; clone size: -; V gene: TRBV5-1; D gene: -; J gene: TRBJ2-7
CDR3 DNA: TGTGCCGCAACACAGGGCCGGTCCACTGAAGCTTTCTTT; CDR3 protein: CAATQGRSTEAFF; clone size: once; V gene: TRBV15; D gene: -; J gene: TRBJ1-1
CDR3 DNA: TGTGCCACCAGTAGGGACATAACAAACTATGGCTACACCTTC; CDR3 protein: CATSRDITNYGYTF; clone size: -; V gene: TRBV5-6; D gene: -; J gene: TRBJ1-2
CDR3 DNA: TGTGCCAGCAGCTTAGACAGGGGAGTTGAAGCTTTCTTT; CDR3 protein: CASSLDRGVEAFF; clone size: -; V gene: TRBV11-2; D gene: -; J gene: TRBJ1-1
CDR3 DNA: TGTGCCAGCAGGTCACAGCAGAACACTGAAGCTTTCTTT; CDR3 protein: CASRSQQNTEAFF; clone size: -; V gene: TRBV7-2; D gene: -; J gene: TRBJ1-1
CDR3 DNA: TGTGCCACCGATCCGGGGGACTCTGGAAACACCATATATTTT; CDR3 protein: CATDPGDSGNTIYF; clone size: once; V gene: TRBV7-9; D gene: -; J gene: TRBJ1-3
CDR3 DNA: TGTGCCAGCACTCCGCTTTGGGGTAAACTCGGGACAGGGGCCTACGAGCAGTACTTC; CDR3 protein: CASTPLWGKLGTGAYEQYF; clone size: once; V gene: TRBV28; D gene: TRBD1; J gene: TRBJ2-7
CDR3 DNA: TGTGCCAGCCTACTTCAGCATGAGCAGTTCTTC; CDR3 protein: CASLLQHEQFF; clone size: -; V gene: TRBV7-3; D gene: -; J gene: TRBJ2-1
CDR3 DNA: TGTGCCAGCAGCCCGTCGACAGGCTTGGGCACTGAAGCTTTCTTT; CDR3 protein: CASSPSTGLGTEAFF; clone size: -; V gene: TRBV11-1; D gene: -; J gene: TRBJ1-1
CDR3 DNA: TGTGCCAGCAGCTCCGGTGGAGGGCTCTATGGCTACACCTTC; CDR3 protein: CASSSGGGLYGYTF; clone size: -; V gene: TRBV28; D gene: -; J gene: TRBJ1-2
CDR3 DNA: TGTGCCAGCACAGGCCGGGCAGTACTAGGGGGTGAGCAGTTCTTC; CDR3 protein: CASTGRAVLGGEQFF; clone size: -; V gene: TRBV2; D gene: -; J gene: TRBJ2-1
CDR3 DNA: TGTGCCAGCAGCCCCACGGGGAACAATCAGCCCCAGCATTTT; CDR3 protein: CASSPTGNNQPQHF; clone size: -; V gene: TRBV9; D gene: -; J gene: TRBJ1-5
CDR3 DNA: TGTGCCAGCAGCGTGCTTTTGCCGGTCCCTAACTATGGCTACACCTTC; CDR3 protein: CASSVLLPVPNYGYTF; clone size: once; V gene: TRBV5-6; D gene: -; J gene: TRBJ1-2
CDR3 DNA: TGCAGCGGGGGCTTGGGGAGCTCCTACGAGCAGTACTTC; CDR3 protein: CSGGLGSSYEQYF; clone size: once; V gene: TRBV29-1; D gene: -; J gene: TRBJ2-7
CDR3 DNA: TGCGCCAGCAGCCCGGGACAGGGGGTGAGTCAGCCCCAGCATTTT; CDR3 protein: CASSPGQGVSQPQHF; clone size: -; V gene: TRBV5-1; D gene: TRBD1; J gene: TRBJ1-5
CDR3 DNA: TGTGCCATCAGTGCAACCTCGGGACGGACAACCTACGAGCAGTACTTC; CDR3 protein: CAISATSGRTTYEQYF; clone size: -; V gene: TRBV10-3; D gene: -; J gene: TRBJ2-7
CDR3 DNA: TGTGCCAGCAGCACCCGACAGGGGCGAGGACCCCCAGCCAAAAACATTCAGTACTTC; CDR3 protein: CASSTRQGRGPPAKNIQYF; clone size: -; V gene: TRBV7-7; D gene: TRBD1; J gene: TRBJ2-4
CDR3 DNA: TGTGCCAGCAGCTTTGGAACAGATACGCAGTATTTT; CDR3 protein: CASSFGTDTQYF; clone size: -; V gene: TRBV11-2; D gene: -; J gene: TRBJ2-3
CDR3 DNA: TGCGCCAGCAGCCAAGTGGGGGGGCTGCAGCCCCAGCATTTT; CDR3 protein: CASSQVGGLQPQHF; clone size: -; V gene: TRBV4-1; D gene: -; J gene: TRBJ1-5
CDR3 DNA: TGTGCCAGCAGCATCTCAGGGGTTGGTGAAGCTTTCTTT; CDR3 protein: CASSISGVGEAFF; clone size: -; V gene: TRBV7-9; D gene: -; J gene: TRBJ1-1
CDR3 DNA: TGTGCCAGCAGCCCCCCCAGCACAGATACGCAGTATTTT; CDR3 protein: CASSPPSTDTQYF; clone size: -; V gene: TRBV7-3; D gene: -; J gene: TRBJ2-3
CDR3 DNA: TGTGCCAGCAGCTTAATGGGGTCGTTCACAGATACGCAGTATTTT; CDR3 protein: CASSLMGSFTDTQYF; clone size: -; V gene: TRBV7-3; D gene: -; J gene: TRBJ2-3
CDR3 DNA: TGTGCCAGCAGCGTGGGGGTTTCCTACAATGAGCAGTTCTTC; CDR3 protein: CASSVGVSYNEQFF; clone size: -; V gene: TRBV9; D gene: -; J gene: TRBJ2-1